Listed below are T cell receptor beta chains from one sample, sequenced in a study of type 1 regulatory T cells. TCRdb called the reads again in MiXCR, with one record for every CDR3 protein. The sample records about 59,000 distinct CDR3 sequences, approximately 60% being singletons. These receptors' targets are unknown. Sequenced material: cultured non-Tr1 T cells, either the whole culture or a sorted T cell fraction (not recorded which). Source of these receptors: a human donor in good health. Each CDR3 is given with its conserved first and last residue. The D gene is left open where the match is weak. Only some rows state a clone size, as once, few, many or a class for expanded clones.

d_call: -; v_call: TRBV12-3/TRBV12-4; j_call: TRBJ2-1; clone_size: once; cdr3_nt: TGTGCCAGCAGTCACACCCTCCGGGAGCGTGGTGAGCAGTTCTTC; cdr3_aa: CASSHTLRERGEQFF
d_call: TRBD1; v_call: TRBV18; j_call: TRBJ2-7; clone_size: -; cdr3_nt: TGTGCCAGCTCGGGGGACAGGGTCTACGAGCAGTACTTC; cdr3_aa: CASSGDRVYEQYF
d_call: TRBD2; v_call: TRBV20-1; j_call: TRBJ2-3; clone_size: -; cdr3_nt: TGCAGTGCAAGTTTAGCGGGAGAAGTTACGCAGTATTTT; cdr3_aa: CSASLAGEVTQYF
d_call: TRBD2; v_call: TRBV6-2/TRBV6-3; j_call: TRBJ2-3; clone_size: -; cdr3_nt: TGTGCCAGCAGTGGGACTAGCGGGAGAGATACGCAGTATTTT; cdr3_aa: CASSGTSGRDTQYF
d_call: -; v_call: TRBV7-9; j_call: TRBJ2-7; clone_size: -; cdr3_nt: TGTGCCAGCAGCCATTCCCGAAGACCACGGGAGCAGTACTTC; cdr3_aa: CASSHSRRPREQYF
d_call: TRBD1; v_call: TRBV6-5; j_call: TRBJ1-6; clone_size: -; cdr3_nt: TGTGCCAGCAGTGGGGGACAGGGCAGACCCCTCCACTTT; cdr3_aa: CASSGGQGRPLHF
d_call: TRBD2; v_call: TRBV28; j_call: TRBJ2-7; clone_size: -; cdr3_nt: TGTGCCAGCATAGGGACTAGCTCCTACGAGCAGTACTTC; cdr3_aa: CASIGTSSYEQYF
d_call: -; v_call: TRBV7-9; j_call: TRBJ2-5; clone_size: -; cdr3_nt: TGTGCCAGCAGCCCAAGACAGATCCAAGAGACCCAGTACTTC; cdr3_aa: CASSPRQIQETQYF
d_call: -; v_call: TRBV6-1; j_call: TRBJ2-1; clone_size: -; cdr3_nt: TGTGCCAGCAGTGAAGCTCAAGCCCCCAATGAGCAGTTCTTC; cdr3_aa: CASSEAQAPNEQFF
d_call: TRBD2; v_call: TRBV11-2; j_call: TRBJ2-1; clone_size: -; cdr3_nt: TGTGCCAGCAGCTCAGGGACTAGCGGGAGGGGGGACAATGAGCAGTTCTTC; cdr3_aa: CASSSGTSGRGDNEQFF
d_call: -; v_call: TRBV2; j_call: TRBJ2-2; clone_size: -; cdr3_nt: TGTGCCAGCAGCCACCGGGACCGCCTCACCGGGGAGCTGTTTTTT; cdr3_aa: CASSHRDRLTGELFF
d_call: -; v_call: TRBV10-3; j_call: TRBJ2-7; clone_size: -; cdr3_nt: TGTGCCATCAGTGAGTCGAGGCTAGCATCCGGCGAGCAGTACTTC; cdr3_aa: CAISESRLASGEQYF
d_call: TRBD2; v_call: TRBV30; j_call: TRBJ2-1; clone_size: -; cdr3_nt: TGTGCCTGGAGCGCGGGAGTTGTCGATGAGCAGTTCTTC; cdr3_aa: CAWSAGVVDEQFF
d_call: TRBD1; v_call: TRBV20-1; j_call: TRBJ1-1; clone_size: -; cdr3_nt: TGCAGTGCTCCGGGACAGGCGAACACTGAAGCTTTCTTT; cdr3_aa: CSAPGQANTEAFF
d_call: -; v_call: TRBV12-3/TRBV12-4; j_call: TRBJ1-2; clone_size: few; cdr3_nt: TGTGCCAGCAGTTTCGGCAGGGTGGTCTATGGCTACACCTTC; cdr3_aa: CASSFGRVVYGYTF
d_call: -; v_call: TRBV7-3; j_call: TRBJ1-3; clone_size: -; cdr3_nt: TGTGCCAGCAGTCTATGGGCCTCTGGAAACACCATATATTTT; cdr3_aa: CASSLWASGNTIYF
d_call: -; v_call: TRBV20-1; j_call: TRBJ1-1; clone_size: few; cdr3_nt: TGCAGTGCCCCAAGATCGGGGAGGGGTTTTATTATGAACACTGAAGCTTTCTTT; cdr3_aa: CSAPRSGRGFIMNTEAFF
d_call: -; v_call: TRBV20-1; j_call: TRBJ2-1; clone_size: -; cdr3_nt: TGCAGTGCTAGAGATTTAGTTCGGCCCAACTACAATGAGCAGTTCTTC; cdr3_aa: CSARDLVRPNYNEQFF
d_call: TRBD2; v_call: TRBV20-1; j_call: TRBJ2-7; clone_size: few; cdr3_nt: TGCAGTGCTAGAGATGGGACTAGCGGGACCCCTAGCGAGCAGTACTTC; cdr3_aa: CSARDGTSGTPSEQYF
d_call: TRBD2; v_call: TRBV9; j_call: TRBJ2-7; clone_size: once; cdr3_nt: TGTGCCAGCAGCGTAGGAACTAGCGGGAGCTCCGAGCAGTACTTC; cdr3_aa: CASSVGTSGSSEQYF
d_call: TRBD2; v_call: TRBV6-5; j_call: TRBJ2-2; clone_size: -; cdr3_nt: TGTGCCAGCAGTTACCCGGGGACTAGCGGGTACACCGGGGAGCTGTTTTTT; cdr3_aa: CASSYPGTSGYTGELFF
d_call: TRBD2; v_call: TRBV20-1; j_call: TRBJ2-4; clone_size: -; cdr3_nt: TGCAGTGCTAGAGACCCCCTAGCGGGAGCGCTAAACATTCAGTACTTC; cdr3_aa: CSARDPLAGALNIQYF
d_call: -; v_call: TRBV27; j_call: TRBJ1-3; clone_size: -; cdr3_nt: TGTGCCAGCAACAACACAATAGACGCTGGAAACACCATATATTTT; cdr3_aa: CASNNTIDAGNTIYF
d_call: -; v_call: TRBV4-3; j_call: TRBJ2-6; clone_size: -; cdr3_nt: TGCGCCAGCAGCCAAGATCCCCCGAGCCTAAATGGGGCCAACGTCCTGACTTTC; cdr3_aa: CASSQDPPSLNGANVLTF
d_call: -; v_call: TRBV5-5; j_call: TRBJ1-1; clone_size: -; cdr3_nt: TGTGCCAGCAGCTTGTCTTACGGGAACACTGAAGCTTTCTTT; cdr3_aa: CASSLSYGNTEAFF
d_call: TRBD1; v_call: TRBV20-1; j_call: TRBJ2-7; clone_size: many; cdr3_nt: TGCAGTGCTAGAGAAGGGACAGGGCGCAACGAGCAGTACTTC; cdr3_aa: CSAREGTGRNEQYF
d_call: TRBD2; v_call: TRBV10-3; j_call: TRBJ2-1; clone_size: -; cdr3_nt: TGTGCCATCGGGACTAGCGAATACAATGAGCAGTTCTTC; cdr3_aa: CAIGTSEYNEQFF
d_call: TRBD2; v_call: TRBV27; j_call: TRBJ2-1; clone_size: -; cdr3_nt: TGTGCCAGCAAAGCCGTGACTAGCGGGACGCTATACAATGAGCAGTTCTTC; cdr3_aa: CASKAVTSGTLYNEQFF
d_call: TRBD1; v_call: TRBV7-2; j_call: TRBJ2-7; clone_size: -; cdr3_nt: TGTGCCAGCAGCTTATCAGGGGGCCTCACCTACGAGCAGTACTTC; cdr3_aa: CASSLSGGLTYEQYF
d_call: -; v_call: TRBV29-1; j_call: TRBJ1-3; clone_size: -; cdr3_nt: TGCAGCGTTATTAGGGACTCTGGAAACACCATATATTTT; cdr3_aa: CSVIRDSGNTIYF
d_call: -; v_call: TRBV19; j_call: TRBJ2-2; clone_size: -; cdr3_nt: TGTGCCAGTAGTATCCTGTCGAGTCCCCCCACCGGGGAGCTGTTTTTT; cdr3_aa: CASSILSSPPTGELFF
d_call: -; v_call: TRBV20-1; j_call: TRBJ2-3; clone_size: few; cdr3_nt: TGCAGTGCTAGCGGGAGTATGGCAGATACGCAGTATTTT; cdr3_aa: CSASGSMADTQYF
d_call: TRBD2; v_call: TRBV20-1; j_call: TRBJ2-7; clone_size: -; cdr3_nt: TGCAGTGCCCAACCCCTGAGCGGGGGTGGATCCTACGAGCAGTACTTC; cdr3_aa: CSAQPLSGGGSYEQYF
d_call: -; v_call: TRBV3-1; j_call: TRBJ2-5; clone_size: once; cdr3_nt: TGTGCCAGCAGCTCGGTAGAGACCCAGTACTTC; cdr3_aa: CASSSVETQYF
d_call: -; v_call: TRBV2; j_call: TRBJ2-1; clone_size: -; cdr3_nt: TGTGCCAGCAGACAAGCGGATGAGCAGTTCTTC; cdr3_aa: CASRQADEQFF
d_call: -; v_call: TRBV7-2; j_call: TRBJ2-2; clone_size: -; cdr3_nt: TGTGCCTCCACAGTGCAGGGTCCCACCGGGGAGCTGTTTTTT; cdr3_aa: CASTVQGPTGELFF
d_call: TRBD2; v_call: TRBV9; j_call: TRBJ2-3; clone_size: -; cdr3_nt: TGTGCCAGCAGCGTAGGAGGCGGGAGAGGCACAGATACGCAGTATTTT; cdr3_aa: CASSVGGGRGTDTQYF
d_call: -; v_call: TRBV7-2; j_call: TRBJ1-2; clone_size: -; cdr3_nt: TGTGCCAGCAGCGGGCGGCGGAACTATGGCTACACCTTC; cdr3_aa: CASSGRRNYGYTF
d_call: TRBD1; v_call: TRBV10-3; j_call: TRBJ2-7; clone_size: -; cdr3_nt: TGTGCCATCAGTGAGCCGACGGGACAGGACGAGCAGTACTTC; cdr3_aa: CAISEPTGQDEQYF
d_call: -; v_call: TRBV27; j_call: TRBJ2-7; clone_size: medium-sized; cdr3_nt: TGTGCCAGCAGTTTTTCGCGCGGGGCCCGCAGCGAGCAGTACTTC; cdr3_aa: CASSFSRGARSEQYF
d_call: -; v_call: TRBV7-2; j_call: TRBJ2-7; clone_size: -; cdr3_nt: TGTGCCAGCAGCCTTACAGCTTACGAGCAGTACTTC; cdr3_aa: CASSLTAYEQYF
d_call: -; v_call: TRBV5-1; j_call: TRBJ2-5; clone_size: few; cdr3_nt: TGCGCCAGCAGCCCGAACGGTGGGCAAGAGACCCAGTACTTC; cdr3_aa: CASSPNGGQETQYF
d_call: -; v_call: TRBV5-5; j_call: TRBJ2-7; clone_size: -; cdr3_nt: TGTGCCAGCAGCTTTGGAGGAGGGCGTAGCTCCTACGAGCAGTACTTC; cdr3_aa: CASSFGGGRSSYEQYF
d_call: -; v_call: TRBV14; j_call: TRBJ2-5; clone_size: -; cdr3_nt: TGTGCCAGCAGCCCCGACAGGTTCGGACGGACCCAGTACTTC; cdr3_aa: CASSPDRFGRTQYF
d_call: -; v_call: TRBV6-1; j_call: TRBJ2-2; clone_size: -; cdr3_nt: TGTGCCAGCAGAATCCGGCGGGAACCCACCGGGGAGCTGTTTTTT; cdr3_aa: CASRIRREPTGELFF
d_call: TRBD1; v_call: TRBV19; j_call: TRBJ1-5; clone_size: -; cdr3_nt: TGTGCCAGTAGTTCCGCAGGGGGCCAGCCCCAGCATTTT; cdr3_aa: CASSSAGGQPQHF
d_call: TRBD2; v_call: TRBV24-1; j_call: TRBJ2-7; clone_size: -; cdr3_nt: TGTGCCACCAGTGAAGGTAGCGGGAGGTACTTC; cdr3_aa: CATSEGSGRYF
d_call: -; v_call: TRBV20-1; j_call: TRBJ2-7; clone_size: few; cdr3_nt: TGCAGTGCTAGAGAGGCCCACGGTACAGGTCGCGAGCAGTACTTC; cdr3_aa: CSAREAHGTGREQYF
d_call: -; v_call: TRBV20-1; j_call: TRBJ2-7; clone_size: -; cdr3_nt: TGCAGTGCTACTACCAGACCGGCGGGGGAGCAGTACTTC; cdr3_aa: CSATTRPAGEQYF
d_call: -; v_call: TRBV20-1; j_call: TRBJ2-7; clone_size: few; cdr3_nt: TGCAGTGCTAGAGATCTGGCAAAACTGAGCTCCTACGAGCAGTACTTC; cdr3_aa: CSARDLAKLSSYEQYF
d_call: -; v_call: TRBV20-1; j_call: TRBJ2-4; clone_size: few; cdr3_nt: TGCAGTGCCTTGGACCTGATGGGCATTCAGTACTTC; cdr3_aa: CSALDLMGIQYF
d_call: TRBD1; v_call: TRBV3-1; j_call: TRBJ1-1; clone_size: -; cdr3_nt: TGTGCCAGCACCCACGGACAGGGGAGCACTGAAGCTTTCTTT; cdr3_aa: CASTHGQGSTEAFF
d_call: TRBD2; v_call: TRBV27; j_call: TRBJ2-7; clone_size: -; cdr3_nt: TGTGCCAGCAGTTTAGGGCTAGCGGGAGGAAATTACGAGCAGTACTTC; cdr3_aa: CASSLGLAGGNYEQYF
d_call: -; v_call: TRBV4-1; j_call: TRBJ2-7; clone_size: -; cdr3_nt: TGCGCCAGCAGCCAACCCTACTACGAGCAGTACTTC; cdr3_aa: CASSQPYYEQYF
d_call: -; v_call: TRBV7-2; j_call: TRBJ2-7; clone_size: -; cdr3_nt: TGTGCCAGCAGCTCCGACTCGGTCTCCTACGAGCAGTACTTC; cdr3_aa: CASSSDSVSYEQYF
d_call: TRBD1; v_call: TRBV7-8; j_call: TRBJ2-7; clone_size: -; cdr3_nt: TGTGTCAGCAGCAACGACAGGGGCGGCGAGCAGTACTTC; cdr3_aa: CVSSNDRGGEQYF